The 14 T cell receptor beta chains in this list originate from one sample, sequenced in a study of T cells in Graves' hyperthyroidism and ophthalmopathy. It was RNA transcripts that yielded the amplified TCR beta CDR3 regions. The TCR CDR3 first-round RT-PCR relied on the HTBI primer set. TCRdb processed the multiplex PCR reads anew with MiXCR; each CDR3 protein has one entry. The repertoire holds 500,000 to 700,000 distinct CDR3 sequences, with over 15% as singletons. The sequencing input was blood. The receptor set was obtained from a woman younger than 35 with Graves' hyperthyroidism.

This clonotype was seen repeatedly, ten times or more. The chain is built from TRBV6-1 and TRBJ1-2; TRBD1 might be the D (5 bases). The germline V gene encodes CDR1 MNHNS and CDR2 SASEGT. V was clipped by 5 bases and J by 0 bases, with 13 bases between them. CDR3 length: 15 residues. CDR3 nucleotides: TGTGCCAGCAGTACAAGTACGACAGCTAACTATGGCTACACCTTC. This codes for CASSTSTTANYGYTF.

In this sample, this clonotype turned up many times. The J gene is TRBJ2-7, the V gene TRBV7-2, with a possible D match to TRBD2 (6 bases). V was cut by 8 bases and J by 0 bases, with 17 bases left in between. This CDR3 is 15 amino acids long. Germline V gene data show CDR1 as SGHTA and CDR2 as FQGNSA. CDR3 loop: CASRVGGSRSYEQYF. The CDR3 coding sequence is TGTGCCAGCCGGGTAGGAGGGTCTCGCTCCTACGAGCAGTACTTC.

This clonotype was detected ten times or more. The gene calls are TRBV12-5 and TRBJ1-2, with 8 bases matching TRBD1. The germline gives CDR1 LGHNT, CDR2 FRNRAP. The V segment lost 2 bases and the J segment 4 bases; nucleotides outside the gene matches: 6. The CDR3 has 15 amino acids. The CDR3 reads CASGLPWTGTYGYTF. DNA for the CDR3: TGTGCTAGTGGTTTGCCTTGGACAGGGACCTATGGCTACACCTTC.

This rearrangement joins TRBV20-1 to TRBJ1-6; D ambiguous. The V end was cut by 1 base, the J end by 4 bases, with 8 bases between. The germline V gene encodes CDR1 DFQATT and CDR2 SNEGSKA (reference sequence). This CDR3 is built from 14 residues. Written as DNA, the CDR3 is TGCAGTGCTAGAGCAGTTCCGTATAATTCACCCCTCCACTTT. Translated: CSARAVPYNSPLHF.

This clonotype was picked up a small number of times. This chain's CDR3 is CASRPGPSGGASEQYF. For the CDR3, the DNA is TGTGCCAGCAGACCGGGCCCTAGCGGGGGGGCTAGCGAGCAGTACTTC. This chain joins TRBV27 and TRBJ2-7, with TRBD2 matching over 12 bases. V dropped 6 bases and J dropped 6; count of bases not matched to a gene: 12. Germline V lookup: CDR1 MNHEY, CDR2 SMNVEV (reference sequence). The CDR3 contains 16 residues.

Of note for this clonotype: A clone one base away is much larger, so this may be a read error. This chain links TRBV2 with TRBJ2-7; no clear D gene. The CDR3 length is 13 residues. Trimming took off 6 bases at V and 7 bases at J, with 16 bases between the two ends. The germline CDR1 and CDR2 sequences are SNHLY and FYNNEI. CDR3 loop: CASSLGHLREQYF. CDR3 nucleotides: TGTGCCAGCAGCCTAGGCCATCTTAGGGAGCAGTACTTC.

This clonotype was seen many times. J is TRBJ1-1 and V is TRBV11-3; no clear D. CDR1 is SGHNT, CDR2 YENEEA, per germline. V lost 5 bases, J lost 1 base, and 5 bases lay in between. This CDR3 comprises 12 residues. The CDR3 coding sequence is TGTGCCAGCAGCGCATCGAACACTGAAGCTTTCTTT. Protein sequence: CASSASNTEAFF.

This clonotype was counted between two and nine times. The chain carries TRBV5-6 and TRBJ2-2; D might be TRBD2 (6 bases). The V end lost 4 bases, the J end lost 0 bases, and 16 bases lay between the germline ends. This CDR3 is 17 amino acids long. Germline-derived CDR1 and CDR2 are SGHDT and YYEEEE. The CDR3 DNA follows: TGTGCCAGCAGCACCTTTGCCTGGACTACGAACACCGGGGAGCTGTTTTTT. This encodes CASSTFAWTTNTGELFF.

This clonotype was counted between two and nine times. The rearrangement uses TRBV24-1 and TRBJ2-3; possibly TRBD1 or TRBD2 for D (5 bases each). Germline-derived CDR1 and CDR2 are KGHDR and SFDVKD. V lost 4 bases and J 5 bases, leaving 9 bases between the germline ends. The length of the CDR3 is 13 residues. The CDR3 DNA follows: TGTGCCACCAGTGAGGGTGGGGGAGATACGCAGTATTTT. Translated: CATSEGGGDTQYF.

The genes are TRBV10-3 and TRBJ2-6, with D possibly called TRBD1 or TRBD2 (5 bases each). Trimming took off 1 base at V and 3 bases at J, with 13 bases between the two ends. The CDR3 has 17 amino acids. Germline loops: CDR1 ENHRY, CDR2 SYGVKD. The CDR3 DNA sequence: TGTGCCATCAGTGAGTTTAAGCCGGGACGTGGGGCCAACGTCCTGACTTTC. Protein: CAISEFKPGRGANVLTF.

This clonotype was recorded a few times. CDR3 region: CASSQDGRDSLFEGDEKLFF. In nucleotides, the CDR3 is TGCGCCAGCAGCCAAGATGGGCGGGACAGTCTATTTGAGGGGGATGAAAAACTGTTTTTT. V and J are TRBV4-1 and TRBJ1-4, with 7 bases aligning to TRBD1. This CDR3 has 20 residues. J lost 6 bases, V lost 0 bases, and 19 bases had no gene match. Germline lookup yields CDR1 MGHRA and CDR2 YSYEKL.

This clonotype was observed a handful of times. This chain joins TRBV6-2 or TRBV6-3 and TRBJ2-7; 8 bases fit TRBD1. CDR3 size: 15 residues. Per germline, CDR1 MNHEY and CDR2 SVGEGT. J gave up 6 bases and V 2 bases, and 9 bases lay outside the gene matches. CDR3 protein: CASSYAGQGAREQYF. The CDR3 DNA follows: TGTGCCAGCAGTTACGCCGGCCAGGGGGCTCGCGAGCAGTACTTC.

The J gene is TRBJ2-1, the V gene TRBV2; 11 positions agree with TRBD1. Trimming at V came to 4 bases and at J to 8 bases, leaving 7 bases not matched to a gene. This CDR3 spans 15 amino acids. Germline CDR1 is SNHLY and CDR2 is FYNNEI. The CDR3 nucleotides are TGTGCCAGCAGTGCCATGGACAGGGGGCGACATGAGCAGTTCTTC. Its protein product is CASSAMDRGRHEQFF.

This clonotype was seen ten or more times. The CDR3 nucleotides read TGTGCCAGCAGTCTCGGACAGCTAAACACTGAAGCTTTCTTT. Amino acid sequence: CASSLGQLNTEAFF. The chain links TRBV7-2 to TRBJ1-1; D might be TRBD1 (6 bases). This CDR3 is 14 amino acids long. Germline CDR1 reads SGHTA; CDR2 reads FQGNSA. V lost 6 bases and J 2 bases, leaving 13 bases between the germline ends.